This T cell receptor (beta chain) was found in a study of blood T cell repertoires in COVID-19. About the study: Sites across the United States, Italy and Spain contributed samples from acute and convalescent COVID-19. PBMCs, B-cell-depleted T cells, or T cells were the source of the cDNA or gDNA that made up the material.

Trimming took 0 bases from V and 0 from J, leaving 5 bases between them. CDR1 is LGHDT, CDR2 YNNKEL, per germline (reference sequence). The CDR3 totals 14 residues. Authors' methods: Scientists estimated how many nucleated cells there were by amplifying reference gene primers. The table came from immunoSEQ multiplex PCR; TCRdb's copy has only in-frame clones and leaves some out. V, J and clone size are taken as reported in that table, and D and trimming were inferred from the DNA itself. This sample has about 120,000 clones, with approximately 83% found just once. About this clone itself: The sample carries other DNA sequences with the same CDR3.

The sequence was collected from a woman aged 80 or older with acute or convalescent COVID-19. The sequencing input was peripheral blood. This chain connects TRBV3-1 (or the pseudogene TRBV3-2) to TRBJ1-1, with unresolved D. As DNA, the CDR3 is TGTGCCAGCAGCCAAGAGGCCATGAACACTGAAGCTTTCTTT. This codes for CASSQEAMNTEAFF.